The 26 T cell receptor beta chains below were found in one sample sequenced in a study of blood T cell repertoires in COVID-19 (dated by TCRdb to about 2020). Receptors were amplified or captured by the immunoSEQ multiplex PCR assay. Sourced from immuneACCESS, this table was stored by TCRdb with only in-frame sequences that have V and J called. A share of the clones is absent; for the studies checked, an unresolved V gene accounts for under half, and the remainder has no known explanation. Within this sample are about 88,000 clones, with nearly 90% of them counted one time only. 2.5% to 3.5% of the sample lies in the top ten. Material for sequencing was peripheral blood. These receptors came from a woman of 80 years or more with acute or convalescent COVID-19.

The chain links TRBV18 to TRBJ2-3; 8 positions agree with TRBD2. In germline, CDR1 is KGHSH, CDR2 LQKENI. This CDR3 is 15 amino acids long. Unmatched junction bases numbered 4, after V lost 3 bases and J lost 2 bases. CDR3 sequence (DNA): TGTGCCAGCTCACCTCTTAGCGGGGACACAGATACGCAGTATTTT. It codes for CASSPLSGDTDTQYF.

In this sample, this clone turned up once. The J gene is TRBJ1-1, the V gene TRBV6-5; D is unresolved. Germline CDR1 reads MNHEY; CDR2 reads SVGAGI. Trimming left V 6 bases short and J 3 bases short, with 14 bases between. The length of the CDR3 is 14 residues. The DNA of the CDR3 is TGTGCCAGCAGCTACATTACCGAGTACACTGAAGCTTTCTTT. It yields the protein CASSYITEYTEAFF.

V and J are TRBV19 and TRBJ2-3, with 7 bases lining up with TRBD1. This CDR3 is 16 amino acids long. CDR1 is LNHDA and CDR2 is SQIVND in the germline V gene (reference sequence). Trimming cost V 0 bases and J 0 bases; bases outside gene matches: 3. For the CDR3, the DNA is TGTGCCAGTAGTATAGATAGGGGGCGAAGCACAGATACGCAGTATTTT. Encoded protein: CASSIDRGRSTDTQYF.

The rearrangement links TRBV7-2 to TRBJ2-7; 7 nucleotides line up with TRBD1. Germline V lookup: CDR1 SGHTA, CDR2 FQGNSA. This CDR3 comprises 15 residues. V trimming: 2 bases; J trimming: 2 bases; junction bases outside the gene matches: 6. The CDR3 loop reads CASSLRQGGAYEQYF. As DNA, the CDR3 is TGTGCCAGCAGCTTAAGACAGGGTGGGGCCTACGAGCAGTACTTC.

This rearrangement joins TRBV20-1 to TRBJ1-2; 8 bases line up with TRBD1. V lost 6 bases, J lost 6 bases, and 3 bases stayed unmatched. Per the germline V gene, CDR1 is DFQATT and CDR2 is SNEGSKA (reference sequence). There are 11 residues in the CDR3. CDR3 DNA sequence: TGCAGTGCCTCACAGGGGGATGGCTACACCTTC. Translation gives CSASQGDGYTF.

The CDR3 reads CASSQQTGTSKDEQYF. For the CDR3, the DNA is TGCGCCAGCAGCCAACAGACCGGGACTAGCAAGGACGAGCAGTACTTC. V is TRBV4-3 and J is TRBJ2-7, with 9 bases lining up with TRBD2. With 2 bases clipped from V and 5 bases from J, the junction kept 10 bases outside the gene matches. CDR1 LGHNA and CDR2 YSLEER come from the germline V gene. This CDR3 contains 16 residues.

The rearrangement links TRBV11-2 to TRBJ1-3; no clear D. The CDR3 has 14 residues. V lost 4 bases and J lost 4, with 11 bases in between. Germline assignment: CDR1 SGHAT and CDR2 FQNNGV. DNA of the CDR3: TGTGCCAGCAGCTCCCCTTCAGCGGGAAACACCATATATTTT. Its protein product is CASSSPSAGNTIYF.

V is TRBV6-1 and J is TRBJ1-5; 7 nucleotides line up with TRBD1. Trimming took 6 bases from V and 7 from J; bases not matched to a gene: 9. The CDR3 contains 14 residues. Germline V gene lookup returns CDR1 MNHNS and CDR2 SASEGT. Here the CDR3 reads CASSLIQGTQPQHF. CDR3 nucleotides: TGTGCCAGCAGCTTGATACAGGGGACCCAGCCCCAGCATTTT.

The gene calls are TRBV5-1 and TRBJ2-5; the D is unclear. CDR3 size: 13 residues. V was trimmed by 1 base and J by 4 bases, leaving 8 bases between them. Germline-derived CDR1 and CDR2 are SGHRS and YFSETQ. The chain's CDR3 is CASSLSVSETQYF. The CDR3 DNA reads TGCGCCAGCAGCTTGTCAGTCTCAGAGACCCAGTACTTC.

This chain links TRBV2 with TRBJ1-1, with a possible D match to TRBD1 (5 bases). With 7 bases removed from V and 6 bases from J, the gap between germline ends came to 15 bases. The germline CDR1 and CDR2 sequences are SNHLY and FYNNEI. This CDR3 has 13 amino acids. The CDR3 region is CASNRERGAEAFF. Written as DNA, the CDR3 is TGTGCCAGCAACAGAGAGCGGGGCGCTGAAGCTTTCTTT.

The chain couples TRBV6-6 to TRBJ1-1; the match to TRBD1 covers 9 bases. With V trimmed by 7 bases and J by 12 bases, 18 bases remained unmatched. Germline-derived CDR1 and CDR2 are MNHNY and SVGAGI (reference sequence). CDR3 length: 15 amino acids. For the CDR3, the DNA is TGTGCCAGCACCCTATCTGGGCCCGGGACAGGGTGGACTTTCTTT. This encodes CASTLSGPGTGWTFF.

This clone was seen a few times. The chain joins TRBV13 to TRBJ1-4; 7 nucleotides align to TRBD1. Trimming cost V 5 bases and J 7 bases; bases outside gene matches: 7. CDR1 PRHDT and CDR2 FYEKMQ come from the germline V gene (reference sequence). This CDR3 is 14 amino acids long. The DNA of the CDR3 is TGTGCCAGCAGCCGACAGGGAGGAATTGAAAAACTGTTTTTT. Its translation is CASSRQGGIEKLFF.

The CDR3: CASSTRQSTDTQYF. CDR3 bases: TGTGCCAGCTCAACAAGACAGAGCACAGATACGCAGTATTTT. This chain connects TRBV18 to TRBJ2-3; weak D call: TRBD1 (5 bases). Germline V gene sequence: CDR1 KGHSH, CDR2 LQKENI. V gave up 5 bases and J gave up 0 bases, with 9 bases separating them. The CDR3 is 14 amino acids. Full variable domain (missing parts from reference TRBV18 and TRBJ2-3): NAGVMQNPRHLVRRRGQEARLRCSPMKGHSHVYWYRQLPEEGLKFMVYLQKENIIDESGMPKERFSAEFPKEGPSILRIQQVVRGDSAAYFCASSTRQSTDTQYFGPGTRLTVL.

This clone was counted only a few times. The V gene is TRBV7-2, the J gene TRBJ2-7; possible D gene TRBD1, 6 bases. The germline V and J ends were trimmed by 4 bases and 7 bases, with 14 bases remaining between them. The CDR3 covers 13 residues. Germline loops: CDR1 SGHTA, CDR2 FQGNSA. The CDR3 loop reads CASSSRTDLEQYF. The CDR3 region has the DNA TGTGCCAGCAGCTCCCGGACAGACCTTGAGCAGTACTTC.

The chain is built from TRBV7-8 and TRBJ2-3, with TRBD2 matching 9 bases. Germline assignment: CDR1 SGHVS and CDR2 FQNEAQ. The V segment lost 1 base and the J segment 7 bases; nucleotides outside the gene matches: 9. The CDR3 consists of 16 residues. Here the CDR3 DNA reads TGTGCCAGCAGCTTAGTAGCGGGGGCGAAAGCCTATACGCAGTATTTT. Its protein is CASSLVAGAKAYTQYF. Together with reference TRBV7-8 and TRBJ2-3, the CDR3 gives the full variable domain: GAGVSQSPRYKVAKRGQDVALRCDPISGHVSLFWYQQALGQGPEFLTYFQNEAQLDKSGLPSDRFFAERPEGSVSTLKIQRTQQEDSAVYLCASSLVAGAKAYTQYFGPGTRLTVL.

This sequence joins TRBV6-5 and TRBJ2-7, with unresolved D. Per the germline V gene, CDR1 is MNHEY and CDR2 is SVGAGI. The length of the CDR3 is 14 residues. The V end was cut by 4 bases, the J end by 4 bases, with 14 bases between. CDR3 sequence (DNA): TGTGCCAGCAGTTCTCGTACGGTTGCGTACGAGCAGTACTTC. Its protein product is CASSSRTVAYEQYF.

The V and J genes are TRBV2 and TRBJ2-2; no firm D call. This CDR3 spans 13 amino acids. Germline-derived CDR1 and CDR2 are SNHLY and FYNNEI. V shed 5 bases and J shed 5 bases, with 9 bases lying between them. The CDR3 DNA sequence: TGTGCCAGCAGTTTTGACATAACCGGGGAGCTGTTTTTT. Its translation: CASSFDITGELFF.

The J gene is TRBJ1-1, the V gene TRBV12-3 or TRBV12-4; the D gene is possibly TRBD1 (5 bases). The V and J ends lost 5 bases and 4 bases respectively, with 11 bases between them. This CDR3 spans 13 amino acids. CDR3 loop: CASSLGGSTEAFF. Written as DNA, the CDR3 is TGTGCCAGCAGTCTGGGGGGGAGCACTGAAGCTTTCTTT.

The chain recombines TRBV13 with TRBJ1-2; a weak D match, TRBD1 (5 bases). Germline values: CDR1 PRHDT, CDR2 FYEKMQ (reference sequence). The CDR3 is 14 residues long. V lost 3 bases and J 0 bases, leaving 8 bases between the germline ends. The CDR3, as DNA: TGTGCCAGCAGCTTGGACATGACTAACTATGGCTACACCTTC. As protein: CASSLDMTNYGYTF.

This clone was counted once. The V gene is TRBV6-2 or TRBV6-3, the J gene TRBJ2-5; maybe TRBD2 (5 bases). The CDR3 has 14 amino acids. Trimming shortened V by 2 bases and J by 6 bases, and 13 bases separated the two germline ends. Looked up from germline, CDR1 is MNHEY and CDR2 is SVGEGT. This chain's CDR3 is CASSYPLAQQTQYF. CDR3 DNA: TGTGCCAGCAGTTACCCCCTAGCACAGCAGACCCAGTACTTC.

This chain uses TRBV15 with TRBJ2-5; 12 nucleotides align to TRBD1. This CDR3 contains 16 residues. Germline CDR1 is LNHNV and CDR2 is YYDKDF (reference sequence). V was clipped by 5 bases and J by 0 bases; unmatched bases: 4. The DNA for the CDR3 is TGTGCCACCAGCCCCGGGACAGGGGGCAACCAAGAGACCCAGTACTTC. Translation: CATSPGTGGNQETQYF.

The rearrangement joins TRBV19 to TRBJ2-2; D perhaps matches TRBD2 (6 bases). V was shortened by 3 bases and J by 0 bases, with 8 bases between the two germline ends. CDR1 LNHDA and CDR2 SQIVND come from the germline V gene (reference sequence). The CDR3 length is 15 residues. In nucleotides, the CDR3 is TGTGCCAGTAGTATTTTAGCGGCGAACACCGGGGAGCTGTTTTTT. This codes for CASSILAANTGELFF. The complete variable domain, with remaining parts taken from reference TRBV19 and TRBJ2-2, reads DGGITQSPKYLFRKEGQNVTLSCEQNLNHDAMYWYRQDPGQGLRLIYYSQIVNDFQKGDIAEGYSVSREKKESFPLTVTSAQKNPTAFYLCASSILAANTGELFFGEGSRLTVL.

The V and J genes are TRBV30 and TRBJ1-4, with 9 bases identical to TRBD1. With 5 bases clipped from V and 7 bases from J, the junction kept 8 bases outside the gene matches. CDR3 length: 14 residues. The germline gives CDR1 GTSNPN, CDR2 SVGIG (reference sequence). The CDR3 DNA follows: TGTGCCTGGTCTTTACAGGGGGCAAGTGAAAAACTGTTTTTT. Its translation: CAWSLQGASEKLFF. Variable domain in full (rest from reference TRBV30 and TRBJ1-4): SQTIHQWPATLVQPVGSPLSLECTVEGTSNPNLYWYRQAAGRGLQLLFYSVGIGQISSEVPQNLSASRPQDRQFILSSKKLLLSDSGFYLCAWSLQGASEKLFFGSGTQLSVL.

The V gene is TRBV9, the J gene TRBJ2-7; 8 positions match TRBD1. Germline CDR1 reads SGDLS; CDR2 reads YYNGEE. This CDR3 has 14 amino acids. Trimming cost V 0 bases and J 6 bases; bases outside gene matches: 5. The CDR3: CASSVAPTGAEQYF. CDR3 bases: TGTGCCAGCAGCGTAGCACCGACAGGGGCCGAGCAGTACTTC.

J is TRBJ1-6 and V is TRBV2; 8 bases fit TRBD1. The germline V gene encodes CDR1 SNHLY and CDR2 FYNNEI. CDR3 size: 13 residues. The V and J ends lost 8 bases and 9 bases, in that order; junction bases with no gene match: 6. The DNA for the CDR3 is TGTGCCAGCGGACAGGGTGTCGGTTCACCCCTCCACTTT. Residues: CASGQGVGSPLHF.

The chain carries TRBV21-1 and TRBJ1-3; TRBD1, the D gene given by the table, was not confirmed from the DNA. TRBV21-1 represents a pseudogene. CDR3 length equals 17 residues. The CDR3 nucleotides read TGTGCCAGCAGCAAATCCCCCGGACAGGGGACTGGAAACACCATATATTTT. Protein sequence: CASSKSPGQGTGNTIYF.